The clone carrying this T cell receptor (beta chain) showed up just a few times. The antigen is not known. Per the germline V gene, CDR1 is MNHEY and CDR2 is SVGEGT. The CDR3 loop spans 13 amino acids. The V gene end was trimmed by 6 bases and the J gene end by 0 bases; junction bases not matched to a gene: 0. This sample is drawn from a study of blood T cells in healthy people across ages. The study's findings and limits: Greater diversity and more naive CD4+ cells were seen in long-lived donors than in aged donors. Strong correlation existed between TCR beta diversity and naive T cell percentage.

Combining a sample-barcoded 5' primer with a J-beta primer mix, a second PCR ran for 7 to 11 cycles. Researchers report that a template-switch adaptor with 12 random nucleotides tagged each cDNA molecule. TCRdb analysed the 5' RACE reads with MiXCR anew, one entry per CDR3 protein. The sample holds more than 650,000 distinct CDR3 sequences, around a fifth seen once. Per-sample PBMC isolation yielded at least 6.5 million cells. The chain employs TRBV6-2 or TRBV6-3 and TRBJ2-7; 9 bases align to TRBD1. The TCR originated in a man in his sixties or seventies in good health. Sequenced input: blood. This CDR3 reads CASRTGGSYEQYV. CDR3 nucleotide sequence: TGTGCCAGCAGGACAGGGGGCTCCTACGAGCAGTACGTC.